The 25 T cell receptor beta chains below come from one sample, sequenced in a study of T cell responses to AZD1222 COVID-19 vaccine. This table comes from immunoSEQ multiplex PCR, and its TCRdb copy is limited to in-frame clones, with some not included. The sample holds about 130,000 clones, about 85% seen once. Sequenced here: peripheral blood, sampled 28 days after the second AZD1222 dose. The receptors here all came from an adult who received the AZD1222 COVID-19 vaccine.

This clone was picked up a small number of times. The V and J genes are TRBV12-3 or TRBV12-4 and TRBJ1-2; D is uncertain. The CDR3 sequence is 13 residues long. Trimming left V 2 bases short and J 2 bases short, with 6 bases between. CDR3 residues: CASSLLGNYGYTF. CDR3 nucleotide sequence: TGTGCCAGCAGTTTATTGGGGAACTATGGCTACACCTTC.

The chain is built from TRBV9 and TRBJ2-3; D is ambiguous. Germline CDR1 is SGDLS and CDR2 is YYNGEE. The ends were cut back, 0 bases at V and 1 base at J, with 6 bases in the middle. The CDR3 loop spans 14 amino acids. CDR3: CASSVVWGTDTQYF. CDR3 bases: TGTGCCAGCAGCGTAGTGTGGGGCACAGATACGCAGTATTTT.

CDR3 nucleotides: TGTGCCACCAGTGTAGCTGGGAACACTGAAGCTTTCTTT. Amino acids: CATSVAGNTEAFF. This chain links TRBV24-1 with TRBJ1-1; no clear D. Trimming left V 5 bases short and J 1 base short, with 7 bases between. The V gene's germline CDR1 is KGHDR and CDR2 SFDVKD. The CDR3 extends over 13 amino acids.

This chain uses TRBV13 with TRBJ1-5; D not resolved. From germline, CDR1 is PRHDT and CDR2 FYEKMQ (reference sequence). CDR3 size: 12 residues. V gave up 5 bases and J gave up 6 bases, with 8 bases separating them. The CDR3 spells CASSLQSQPQHF. CDR3 DNA: TGTGCCAGCAGCCTTCAAAGTCAGCCCCAGCATTTT.

This clone showed up just once. This chain links TRBV4-3 with TRBJ1-1, with D unclear. This CDR3 is built from 16 residues. Trimming left V 1 base short and J 1 base short, with 13 bases between. Germline values: CDR1 LGHNA, CDR2 YSLEER. CDR3 in DNA: TGCGCCAGCAGCCAAGCTGTGGCTAAGGGGAACACTGAAGCTTTCTTT. It specifies CASSQAVAKGNTEAFF.

The gene calls are TRBV7-8 and TRBJ1-4; D uncertain. This CDR3 is 17 amino acids long. Germline V gene lookup returns CDR1 SGHVS and CDR2 FQNEAQ. V dropped 2 bases and J dropped 0 bases, with 13 bases sitting between them. CDR3 amino acids: CASSLPRHLPTNEKLFF. CDR3 DNA sequence: TGTGCCAGCAGCTTACCCAGACATTTACCAACTAATGAAAAACTGTTTTTT.

The chain joins TRBV5-1 to TRBJ1-1; 7 bases align to TRBD1. The CDR3 totals 14 residues. J was trimmed by 9 bases and V by 4 bases; bases with no gene match: 12. Germline-derived CDR1 and CDR2 are SGHRS and YFSETQ. CDR3 amino acids: CASSALTGIGQAFF. The CDR3 DNA reads TGCGCCAGCAGCGCATTGACAGGGATCGGACAAGCTTTCTTT.

The genes are TRBV5-1 and TRBJ1-3; D ambiguous. This CDR3 has 17 residues. V shed 0 bases and J shed 0 bases, with 13 bases lying between them. Germline CDR1 reads SGHRS; CDR2 reads YFSETQ. This CDR3 reads CASSLVPSQLSGNTIYF. The CDR3 nucleotides are TGCGCCAGCAGCTTGGTACCCAGCCAACTCTCTGGAAACACCATATATTTT. Supplemented by reference TRBV5-1 and TRBJ1-3, the full variable domain reads KAGVTQTPRYLIKTRGQQVTLSCSPISGHRSVSWYQQTPGQGLQFLFEYFSETQRNKGNFPGRFSGRQFSNSRSEMNVSTLELGDSALYLCASSLVPSQLSGNTIYFGEGSWLTVV.

This clone was counted a few times. The chain combines TRBV28 with TRBJ1-1, with unresolved D. CDR1 is MDHEN, CDR2 SYDVKM, per germline. CDR3 length equals 13 residues. The V gene lost 0 bases and the J gene lost 1 base, with 3 bases spanning the gap. This chain's CDR3 is CASSLWGNTEAFF. The DNA of the CDR3 is TGTGCCAGCAGTTTATGGGGGAACACTGAAGCTTTCTTT.

The CDR3 sequence: CSAVHGQASSYEQYF. The CDR3 nucleotides read TGCAGCGCCGTCCATGGACAGGCGAGCTCCTACGAGCAGTACTTC. J is TRBJ2-7 and V is TRBV29-1, with 7 bases aligning to TRBD1. V shed 7 bases, J shed 0 bases, and the junction held 12 bases outside the gene matches. CDR3 length: 15 amino acids. From germline, CDR1 is SQVTM and CDR2 ANQGSEA.

This CDR3 is CASSLAREKLFF. In DNA form, the CDR3 reads TGTGCCAGCAGCTTAGCCCGGGAAAAACTGTTTTTT. The chain joins TRBV7-8 to TRBJ1-4; no reliable D call. Between the trimmed V and J ends, which lost 0 bases and 8 bases, there was a span of 4 bases. The CDR3 is made up of 12 amino acids. From germline, CDR1 is SGHVS and CDR2 FQNEAQ.

This clone has just a few counts. The gene calls are TRBV15 and TRBJ2-3, with TRBD1 as a possible D gene (6 bases). The CDR3 has 13 amino acids. The V end was cut by 6 bases, the J end by 0 bases, with 7 bases between. Germline V gene data show CDR1 as LNHNV and CDR2 as YYDKDF (reference sequence). In nucleotides, the CDR3 is TGTGCCACCAGGACAGGTAGCACAGATACGCAGTATTTT. As protein: CATRTGSTDTQYF.

The rearrangement uses TRBV6-6 and TRBJ1-2; 7 bases match TRBD1. The CDR3 runs to 14 residues. Germline CDR1 reads MNHNY; CDR2 reads SVGAGI (reference sequence). V gave up 2 bases and J gave up 2 bases; unmatched junction bases: 2. The CDR3 DNA reads TGTGCCAGCAGTTACGGGACAGCGAACTATGGCTACACCTTC. This codes for CASSYGTANYGYTF.

The chain employs TRBV11-2 and TRBJ2-5; 7 bases are shared with TRBD1. This CDR3 contains 16 residues. From germline, CDR1 is SGHAT and CDR2 FQNNGV. The V segment lost 3 bases and the J segment 5 bases; nucleotides outside the gene matches: 12. CDR3 in amino acids: CASSLAVPGQRETQYF. The CDR3 nucleotides are TGTGCCAGCAGCTTGGCTGTCCCGGGACAGCGGGAGACCCAGTACTTC.

The V gene is TRBV7-2, the J gene TRBJ2-1; 12 positions match TRBD2. CDR1 SGHTA and CDR2 FQGNSA come from the germline V gene. V shed 5 bases and J 5 bases; nucleotides not matched to a gene: 4. This CDR3 comprises 15 residues. This CDR3 is CASSSLAGGDNEQFF. The CDR3 DNA follows: TGTGCCAGCAGCAGCCTAGCGGGGGGGGACAATGAGCAGTTCTTC.

V gene TRBV27 combines with J gene TRBJ2-7; D is undetermined. V lost 10 bases and J 2 bases, leaving 15 bases between the germline ends. The CDR3 contains 13 residues. The germline V gene has CDR1 MNHEY and CDR2 SMNVEV (reference sequence). Here the CDR3 reads CATRSEATYEQYF. In nucleotides, the CDR3 is TGTGCCACCCGGAGCGAGGCCACCTACGAGCAGTACTTC.

A few counts support this clone. This chain joins TRBV6-1 and TRBJ2-1, with TRBD1 matching over 9 bases. With 3 bases clipped from V and 2 bases from J, the junction kept 5 bases outside the gene matches. Germline loops: CDR1 MNHNS, CDR2 SASEGT. The CDR3 sequence is 16 residues long. CDR3 DNA: TGTGCCAGCAGTGACCTGGACAGGGGAACCTACAATGAGCAGTTCTTC. Amino acids: CASSDLDRGTYNEQFF.

V gene TRBV4-1 combines with J gene TRBJ1-3; 10 bases are a match to TRBD1. The germline V gene has CDR1 MGHRA and CDR2 YSYEKL. Unmatched junction bases numbered 9, after V lost 1 base and J lost 0 bases. The CDR3 is 19 residues long. The CDR3 is CASSQARSWTGGSGNTIYF. Written as DNA, the CDR3 is TGCGCCAGCAGCCAAGCTCGTTCCTGGACAGGGGGCTCTGGAAACACCATATATTTT.

The V gene is TRBV9, the J gene TRBJ2-3, with TRBD1 matching over 8 bases. J gave up 2 bases and V 4 bases, and 6 bases lay outside the gene matches. The CDR3 contains 15 residues. Germline assignment: CDR1 SGDLS and CDR2 YYNGEE. CDR3 protein: CASSSGQGFTDTQYF. CDR3 DNA: TGTGCCAGCAGCTCAGGACAGGGCTTCACAGATACGCAGTATTTT. Complete variable domain (other parts from reference TRBV9 and TRBJ2-3): DSGVTQTPKHLITATGQRVTLRCSPRSGDLSVYWYQQSLDQGLQFLIQYYNGEERAKGNILERFSAQQFPDLHSELNLSSLELGDSALYFCASSSGQGFTDTQYFGPGTRLTVL.

The chain is built from TRBV28 and TRBJ1-2; D may be TRBD1 (6 bases). V lost 8 bases and J lost 3, with 13 bases in between. CDR1 and CDR2 (germline): MDHEN, SYDVKM. The CDR3 runs to 13 residues. In nucleotides, the CDR3 is TGTGCCAGCCAGTCAGGGGATCACTATGGCTACACCTTC. Residues: CASQSGDHYGYTF.

V gene TRBV11-2 combines with J gene TRBJ2-3, with D maybe TRBD2 (5 bases). The V end was cut by 7 bases, the J end by 2 bases, with 10 bases between. The length of the CDR3 is 13 residues. Germline V gene sequence: CDR1 SGHAT, CDR2 FQNNGV. The CDR3 DNA reads TGTGCCAGCAAGGACTTTTACACAGATACGCAGTATTTT. This sequence encodes CASKDFYTDTQYF.

V is TRBV21-1 and J is TRBJ2-1; TRBD2 reflects the table's D call only, with no check against the DNA. TRBV21-1 is shown as a pseudogene. The CDR3 extends over 14 amino acids. Here the CDR3 reads CASIGGNNRNEQFF. The CDR3, as DNA: TGTGCCAGCATCGGGGGAAATAATCGCAATGAGCAGTTCTTC.

The chain joins TRBV28 to TRBJ2-3, with 15 bases lining up with TRBD2. The CDR3 loop spans 17 amino acids. V dropped 6 bases and J dropped 1; count of bases not matched to a gene: 5. From germline, CDR1 is MDHEN and CDR2 SYDVKM. The CDR3 nucleotides are TGTGCCAGCAGCGGACTAGCGGGGGGGCTCGGCACAGATACGCAGTATTTT. It translates to CASSGLAGGLGTDTQYF.

The chain is built from TRBV7-7 and TRBJ1-4; tentative D call: TRBD1 (5 bases). V was shortened by 8 bases and J by 8 bases, with 15 bases between the two germline ends. Germline CDR1 and CDR2: SSHAT and FNYEAQ (reference sequence). The CDR3 runs to 13 residues. CDR3: CASGAGRGEKLFF. The CDR3, as DNA: TGTGCCAGCGGGGCGGGGCGCGGGGAAAAACTGTTTTTT. Full variable domain (outside the CDR3, taken from reference TRBV7-7 and TRBJ1-4): GAGVSQSPRYKVTKRGQDVTLRCDPISSHATLYWYQQALGQGPEFLTYFNYEAQPDKSGLPSDRFSAERPEGSISTLTIQRTEQRDSAMYRCASGAGRGEKLFFGSGTQLSVL.

The V gene is TRBV6-5, the J gene TRBJ2-1; no reliable D call. The V end lost 5 bases, the J end lost 9 bases, and 14 bases lay between the germline ends. Germline V lookup: CDR1 MNHEY, CDR2 SVGAGI. There are 13 residues in the CDR3. CDR3 nucleotides: TGTGCCAGCAGTCCACGGACCACGCGTGAGCAGTTCTTC. It translates to CASSPRTTREQFF.